The entry below gives a single T cell receptor (beta chain) sequence along with its context. No cognate antigen has been identified for it. It may be a read error: a sequence one base away is much more abundant. Library preparation used multiplex PCR. Sequencing took place on an Illumina HiSeq 4000. TCR beta libraries were built with iRepertoire HTBI primers and Arm-PCR amplification of CDR3 regions. PCR products were gel purified before sequencing. From the authors' description of their analysis: Across samples, approximately 68 TRBV and roughly 15 TRBJ segments were identified and used for gene usage analysis of CDR3 amino acid clonotypes. Filtered high-quality paired reads were merged into contigs using COPE and FqMerger. BLAST was used to align contigs to IMGT TRBV, TRBD and TRBJ reference genes, with CDR3 defined following IMGT. Any clonotype with a frequency above 0.1% was classified as a highly expanded clone. Shannon entropy was used to measure repertoire diversity, and the Gini coefficient was used to measure V-J evenness. A clonotype found in more than one individual was treated as public. TCRdb took the public reads, trimmed them with fastp at Q25, ran MiXCR for clone calling and kept in-frame beta chains. CDR3 protein duplicates are merged, each entry listing the most common genes and DNA. The V and J calls and clone size are TCRdb's, not the authors'. The sample yields 350,000 to 450,000 distinct CDR3 sequences; 10% to 15% were counted once. The ten biggest clones cover 15% to 20% of the sample.

The data were obtained in a study of regulatory T cells in long-lasting Graves disease (dated by TCRdb to about 2021). Study-wide context: In the newly diagnosed Graves' disease group, patients had been taking antithyroid drugs for less than 3 months. Peripheral blood TCR sequencing and RNA sequencing compared persistent Graves' disease patients with newly diagnosed Graves' disease patients. The study was registered as a clinical trial and conducted in China. A total of roughly 33 samples were covered by TCR sequencing, comprising roughly 13 persistent and roughly 20 newly diagnosed Graves' disease patients.

The investigation overall reported the following: Only peripheral blood was studied, because thyroid tissue, the primary lesion, was inaccessible. Sequencing and analysis were restricted to the TCR beta chain. Preferential use of TRBV28, TRBJ1-2 and TRBJ2-5 was observed in persistent disease, whereas TRBV20-1 and TRBJ2-1 were favored in newly diagnosed disease. Patients with persistent disease shared more public clonotypes (about 3,000) than newly diagnosed patients did (more than 900). Persistent Graves' disease patients showed lower TCR Shannon entropy and fewer highly expanded clones than newly diagnosed patients, suggesting clonal expansion. The authors acknowledged the small sample size as a limitation that may reduce accuracy.

CDR1 and CDR2, per the germline V gene (reference sequence), are MNHEY and SMNVEV. Counted from cysteine to phenylalanine, this CDR3 has 14 amino acids. Kept here is only the CDR3 DNA, which spans 42 bases and is read in frame from base 1. In light of the paper, this sample's time point label describes: newly diagnosed GD, antithyroid drugs for less than 3 months. RNA was extracted from PBMCs in TRIzol for both TCR sequencing and RNA sequencing. Graves' disease was diagnosed according to American Thyroid Association guidelines. Patients were recruited from an endocrinology department in Xi'an, China. Each patient gave approximately 8.8 milliliters of peripheral blood, collected in an EDTA anticoagulant tube. PBMCs were isolated by Ficoll Paque Plus density gradient separation without further T cell sorting. An Agilent 2100 Bioanalyzer and agarose gel were used to check RNA quality, while a NanoDrop 2000 measured RNA concentration.

These data are also associated with another study on T cells in Graves' hyperthyroidism and ophthalmopathy. That second report states: A patient counted as having stable Graves' hyperthyroidism if no progression to ophthalmopathy occurred over 18 months of follow-up. Hyperthyroidism patients were newly diagnosed, with disease duration under 2 months, and aged 18 to 65 years. Any patient with an uncontrolled infection, another autoimmune disease, pregnancy or lactation was excluded. Diagnoses relied on clinical symptoms, serum thyroxine and TRAb, thyroid ultrasound and orbital computed tomography. The TCR CDR3 was subjected to a first round of RT-PCR using the HTBI primer set and the Qiagen OneStep RT-PCR kit. Most expanded thyroid clonotypes (frequency above 0.001) were also detected in blood, suggesting blood repertoires may reflect thyroid immune responses. A 13 V-J signature model separated ophthalmopathy from stable hyperthyroidism, with approximately 86% sensitivity and roughly 81% specificity in cross-validation and 80%/75% in testing. During validation, the model predicted progression to ophthalmopathy a median of roughly 7.1 months ahead of onset, with roughly 65% sensitivity and roughly 75% specificity. TCR V-J signatures able to tell the groups apart were searched for in a discovery cohort of 90 to 100 patients, of whom 40 to 45 had Graves' ophthalmopathy and around 57 had stable Graves' hyperthyroidism. Whether ophthalmopathy could be predicted prospectively was tested in an independent validation cohort made up of 18 hyperthyroidism patients plus 17 patients who later progressed to ophthalmopathy. The 85 to 100 discovery patients were randomly split 7:3 into training and test sets. In over five Graves' hyperthyroidism patients, the study also compared T-cell repertoires from thyroid tissue with T-cell repertoires from blood. Once sampling was done, hyperthyroidism patients were given methimazole at a starting dose of 30 mg daily, whereas ophthalmopathy patients were given high-dose intravenous methylprednisolone. A second multiplex PCR round built the libraries, followed by size selection and purification. The libraries were sequenced on an Illumina HiSeq2000 using paired-end 100 bp reads. Raw data were processed with SOAPnuke, discarding reads with adapters, uncalled bases, mean Phred below 15, or no exact constant-primer or identifier match. High-quality paired reads were merged with COPE v1.2.5, and unique nucleotide sequences were defined as clonotypes. MiTCR v1.1 was used to align the clonotypes against IMGT TRBV, TRBD and TRBJ reference segments. Analysis was restricted to V-J combinations with a frequency above 0.0001, which covered 99.2% of repertoires. A TCS score was defined as the ratio between F50 (clonal expansion) and ExV (chaos), using BLOSUM62-based TCRdist between CDR3 peptides within each V-J. Welch's t-statistics and random forest reduced roughly 540 V-J features to under 15, which were used in a naive Bayes classifier (R e1071). Sample size was not statistically predetermined, and blinding of investigators to group allocation was not performed. The paper describes TCR Vbeta CDR3 sequencing of around 130 peripheral blood samples, made up of some 40 ophthalmopathy patients, over 70 hyperthyroidism patients and 17 progressor patients.

The V and J genes are TRBV27 and TRBJ2-2, with TRBD2 perhaps the D gene, on 6 matching bases. The sequenced sample was peripheral blood mononuclear cells (PBMCs), obtained at new diagnosis, from a patient treated with antithyroid drugs. This clonotype originated in a woman aged 18-29 years with Graves disease. Donor details come from another sample of the same person, matched by shared clones. The CDR3 protein: CASSFWESAGGLFF. The nucleotides read TGTGCCAGCAGTTTCTGGGAATCCGCCGGGGGGCTGTTTTTT.